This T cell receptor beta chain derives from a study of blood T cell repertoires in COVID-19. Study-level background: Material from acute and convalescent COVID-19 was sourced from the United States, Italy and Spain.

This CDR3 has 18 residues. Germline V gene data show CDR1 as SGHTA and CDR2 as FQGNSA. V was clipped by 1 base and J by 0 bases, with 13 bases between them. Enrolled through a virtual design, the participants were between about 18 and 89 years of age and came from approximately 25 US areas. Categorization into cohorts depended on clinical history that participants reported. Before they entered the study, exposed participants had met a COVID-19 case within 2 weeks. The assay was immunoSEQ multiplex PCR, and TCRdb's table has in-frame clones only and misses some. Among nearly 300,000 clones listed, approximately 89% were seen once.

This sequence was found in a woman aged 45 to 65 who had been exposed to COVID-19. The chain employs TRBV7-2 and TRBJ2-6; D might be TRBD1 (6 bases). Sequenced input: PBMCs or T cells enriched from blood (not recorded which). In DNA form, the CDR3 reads TGTGCCAGCAGCTTAGGGGGGCCTTTAAGCTCTGGGGCCAACGTCCTGACTTTC. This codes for CASSLGGPLSSGANVLTF. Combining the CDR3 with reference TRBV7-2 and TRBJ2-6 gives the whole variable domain GAGVSQSPSNKVTEKGKDVELRCDPISGHTALYWYRQSLGQGLEFLIYFQGNSAPDKSGLPSDRFSAERTGGSVSTLTIQRTQQEDSAVYLCASSLGGPLSSGANVLTFGAGSRLTVL.